The following is a TCR beta chain sequence with its context. Its specificity is unknown. CDR1 and CDR2 from the germline V gene are SGHRS and YFSETQ. The CDR3 is 13 residues long. V lost 0 bases, J lost 4 bases, and 6 bases lay in between. The data belong to a study of T cells after yellow fever vaccination. TCRdb re-called the 5' RACE reads through MiXCR, storing one row per CDR3 protein. Of hundreds of thousands of distinct CDR3 sequences detected, 10% to 15% appear once; the ten largest clones hold 15%. Regarding the study as a whole: Contamination by abundant bulk-population clonotypes could be present in FACS-sorted repertoires.

The rearrangement joins TRBV5-1 to TRBJ2-3; the D is unclear. The sequences come from PBMCs, collected on the day of the yellow fever booster vaccination. The TCR sequence derives from a young man who received the YFV17D yellow fever vaccine. In DNA form, the CDR3 reads TGCGCCAGCAGCTTGGAGTGGGCAGATACGCAGTATTTT. Translating gives CASSLEWADTQYF.